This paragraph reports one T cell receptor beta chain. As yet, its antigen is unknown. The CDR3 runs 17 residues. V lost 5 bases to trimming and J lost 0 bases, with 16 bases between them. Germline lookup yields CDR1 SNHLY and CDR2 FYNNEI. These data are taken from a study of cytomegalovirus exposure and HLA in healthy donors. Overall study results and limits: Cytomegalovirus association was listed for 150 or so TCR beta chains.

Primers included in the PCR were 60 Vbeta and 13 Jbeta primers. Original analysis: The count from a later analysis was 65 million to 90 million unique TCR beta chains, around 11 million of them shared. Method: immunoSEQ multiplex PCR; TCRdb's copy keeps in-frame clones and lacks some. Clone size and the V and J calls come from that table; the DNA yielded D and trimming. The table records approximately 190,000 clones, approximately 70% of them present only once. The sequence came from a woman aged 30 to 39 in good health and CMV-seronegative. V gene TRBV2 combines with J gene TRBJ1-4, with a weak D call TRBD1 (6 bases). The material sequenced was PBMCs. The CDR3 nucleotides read TGTGCCAGCAGTCCGACAGGCCCCATTTCAACTAATGAAAAACTGTTTTTT. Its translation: CASSPTGPISTNEKLFF.